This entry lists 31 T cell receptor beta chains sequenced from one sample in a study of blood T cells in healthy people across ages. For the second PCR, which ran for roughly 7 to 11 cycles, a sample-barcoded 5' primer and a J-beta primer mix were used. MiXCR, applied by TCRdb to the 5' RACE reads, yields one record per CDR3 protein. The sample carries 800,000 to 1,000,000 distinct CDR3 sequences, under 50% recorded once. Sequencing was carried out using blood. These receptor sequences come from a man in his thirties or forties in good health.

CDR3 coding DNA: TGTGCCAGCAGCCGCACAAAGGGACAGGGAAACTTATGGGAGCAGTACTTC. This encodes CASSRTKGQGNLWEQYF. The chain recombines TRBV7-2 with TRBJ2-7, with 9 bases matching TRBD1. Per germline, CDR1 SGHTA and CDR2 FQGNSA. CDR3 length: 17 amino acids. V shed 5 bases and J 7 bases; nucleotides not matched to a gene: 18.

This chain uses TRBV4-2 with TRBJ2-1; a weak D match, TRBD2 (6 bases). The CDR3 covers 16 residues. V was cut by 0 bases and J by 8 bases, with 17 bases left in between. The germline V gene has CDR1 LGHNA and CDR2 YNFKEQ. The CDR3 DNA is TGTGCCAGCAGCCAAGATTTGGGGGGTGCGTACGATGAGCAGTTCTTC. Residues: CASSQDLGGAYDEQFF.

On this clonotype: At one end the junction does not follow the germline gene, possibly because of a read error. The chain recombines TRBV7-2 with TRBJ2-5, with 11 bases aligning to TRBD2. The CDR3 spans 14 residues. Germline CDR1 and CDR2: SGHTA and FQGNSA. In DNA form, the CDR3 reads TGTGCCGGCAGGAATCGGGGACTAGCGGAGGCCCAGTACTTC. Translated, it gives CAGRNRGLAEAQYF.

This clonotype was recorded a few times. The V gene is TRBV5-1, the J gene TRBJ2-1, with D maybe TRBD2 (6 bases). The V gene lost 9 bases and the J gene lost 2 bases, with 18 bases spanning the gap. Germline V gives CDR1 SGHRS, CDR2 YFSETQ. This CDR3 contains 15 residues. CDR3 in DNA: TGCGCCACTCGAGCCGGGACTGGGACCTACAATGAGCAGTTCTTC. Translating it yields CATRAGTGTYNEQFF.

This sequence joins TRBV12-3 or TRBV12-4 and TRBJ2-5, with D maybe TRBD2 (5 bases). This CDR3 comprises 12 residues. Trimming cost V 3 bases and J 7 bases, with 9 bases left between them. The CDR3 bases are TGTGCCAGCAGTTTTAGCGAGGGGACCCAGTACTTC. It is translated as CASSFSEGTQYF.

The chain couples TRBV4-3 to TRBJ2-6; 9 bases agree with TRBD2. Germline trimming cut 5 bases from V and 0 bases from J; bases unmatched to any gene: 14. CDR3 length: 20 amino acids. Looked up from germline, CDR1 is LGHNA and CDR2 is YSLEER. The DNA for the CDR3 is TGCGCCAGCAGCAAAGGGAGCGGGGGGACAAAGAGCTCTGGGGCCAACGTCCTGACTTTC. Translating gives CASSKGSGGTKSSGANVLTF.

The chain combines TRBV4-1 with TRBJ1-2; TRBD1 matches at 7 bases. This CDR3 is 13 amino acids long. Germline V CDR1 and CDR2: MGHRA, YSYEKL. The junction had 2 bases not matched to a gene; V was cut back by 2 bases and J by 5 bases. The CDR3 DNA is TGCGCCAGCAGCCAAACGACAGGGTATGGCTACACCTTC. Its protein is CASSQTTGYGYTF.

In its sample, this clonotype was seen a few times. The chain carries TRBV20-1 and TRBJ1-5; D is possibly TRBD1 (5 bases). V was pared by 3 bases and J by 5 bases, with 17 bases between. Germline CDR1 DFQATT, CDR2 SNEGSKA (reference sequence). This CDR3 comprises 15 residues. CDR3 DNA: TGCAGTGCTAGGGTCGATCGCAGGGTAGATCAGCCCCAGCATTTT. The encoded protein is CSARVDRRVDQPQHF.

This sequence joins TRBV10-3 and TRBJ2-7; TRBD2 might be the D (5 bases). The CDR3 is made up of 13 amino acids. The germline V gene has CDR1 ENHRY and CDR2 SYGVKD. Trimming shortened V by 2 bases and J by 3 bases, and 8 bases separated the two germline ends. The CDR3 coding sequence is TGTGCCATCAGTGAGAACCGGGACTACGAGCAGTACTTC. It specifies CAISENRDYEQYF.

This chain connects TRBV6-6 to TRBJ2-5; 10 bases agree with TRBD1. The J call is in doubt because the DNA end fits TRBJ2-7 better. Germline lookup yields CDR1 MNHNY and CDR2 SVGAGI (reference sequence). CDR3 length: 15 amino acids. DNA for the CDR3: TGTGCCAGCAGCCGGGGACAGGGGTTCTCCTACGAGCAGTACTTC. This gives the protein CASSRGQGFSYEQYF.

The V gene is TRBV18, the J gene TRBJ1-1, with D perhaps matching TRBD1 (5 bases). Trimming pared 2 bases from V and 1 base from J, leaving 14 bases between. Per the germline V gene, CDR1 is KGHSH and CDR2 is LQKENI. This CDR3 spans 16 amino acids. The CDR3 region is CASSPSTGGKNTEAFF. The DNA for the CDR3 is TGTGCCAGCTCACCATCTACGGGGGGGAAGAACACTGAAGCTTTCTTT. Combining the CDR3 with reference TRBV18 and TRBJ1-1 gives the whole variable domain NAGVMQNPRHLVRRRGQEARLRCSPMKGHSHVYWYRQLPEEGLKFMVYLQKENIIDESGMPKERFSAEFPKEGPSILRIQQVVRGDSAAYFCASSPSTGGKNTEAFFGQGTRLTVV.

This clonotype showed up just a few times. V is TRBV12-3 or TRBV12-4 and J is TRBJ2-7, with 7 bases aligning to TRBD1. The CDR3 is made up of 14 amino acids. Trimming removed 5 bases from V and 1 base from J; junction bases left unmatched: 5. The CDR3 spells CASSTGDQSYEQYF. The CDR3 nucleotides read TGTGCCAGCAGTACAGGGGATCAGTCCTACGAGCAGTACTTC.

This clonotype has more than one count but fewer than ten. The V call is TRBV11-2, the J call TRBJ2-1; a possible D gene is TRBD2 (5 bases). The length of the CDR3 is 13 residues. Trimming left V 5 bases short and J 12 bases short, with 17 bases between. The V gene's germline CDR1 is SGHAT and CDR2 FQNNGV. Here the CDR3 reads CASSALLVRSQFF. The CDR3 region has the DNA TGTGCCAGCAGCGCTTTACTAGTTCGGTCGCAGTTCTTC.

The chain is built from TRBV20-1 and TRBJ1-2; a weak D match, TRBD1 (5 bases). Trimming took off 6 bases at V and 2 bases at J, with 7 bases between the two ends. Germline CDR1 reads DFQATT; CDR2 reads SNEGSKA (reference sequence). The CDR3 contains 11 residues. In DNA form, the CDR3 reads TGCAGTGCGTGGGACAACTATGGCTACACCTTC. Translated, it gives CSAWDNYGYTF.

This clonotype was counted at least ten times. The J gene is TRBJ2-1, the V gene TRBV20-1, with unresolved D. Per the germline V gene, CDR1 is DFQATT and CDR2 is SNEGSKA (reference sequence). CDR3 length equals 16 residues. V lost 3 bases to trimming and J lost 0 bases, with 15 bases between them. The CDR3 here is CSASQLLVSSYNEQFF. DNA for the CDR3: TGCAGTGCTAGCCAACTTCTGGTAAGCTCCTACAATGAGCAGTTCTTC.

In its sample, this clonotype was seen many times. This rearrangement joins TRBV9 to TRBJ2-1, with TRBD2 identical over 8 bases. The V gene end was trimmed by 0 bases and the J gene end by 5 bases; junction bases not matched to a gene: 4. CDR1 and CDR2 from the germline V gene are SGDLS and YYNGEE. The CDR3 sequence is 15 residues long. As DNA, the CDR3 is TGTGCCAGCAGCGTAGCGGGGGGGCTGCACAATGAGCAGTTCTTC. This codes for CASSVAGGLHNEQFF. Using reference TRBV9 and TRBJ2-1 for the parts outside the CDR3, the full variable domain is DSGVTQTPKHLITATGQRVTLRCSPRSGDLSVYWYQQSLDQGLQFLIQYYNGEERAKGNILERFSAQQFPDLHSELNLSSLELGDSALYFCASSVAGGLHNEQFFGPGTRLTVL.

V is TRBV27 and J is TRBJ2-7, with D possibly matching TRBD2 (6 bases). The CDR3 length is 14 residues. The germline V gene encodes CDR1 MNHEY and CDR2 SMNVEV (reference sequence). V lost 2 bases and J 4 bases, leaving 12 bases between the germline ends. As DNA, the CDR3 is TGTGCCAGCAGTTTAGGCACTAGCACTTACGAGCAGTACTTC. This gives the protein CASSLGTSTYEQYF.

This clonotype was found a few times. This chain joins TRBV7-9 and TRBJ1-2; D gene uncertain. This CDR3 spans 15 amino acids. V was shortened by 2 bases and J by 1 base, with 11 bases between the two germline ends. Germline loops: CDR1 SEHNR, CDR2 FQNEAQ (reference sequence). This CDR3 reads CASSLIPGVNYGYTF. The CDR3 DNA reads TGTGCCAGCAGCTTAATCCCAGGCGTTAACTATGGCTACACCTTC. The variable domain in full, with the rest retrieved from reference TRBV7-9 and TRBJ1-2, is DTGVSQNPRHKITKRGQNVTFRCDPISEHNRLYWYRQTLGQGPEFLTYFQNEAQLEKSRLLSDRFSAERPKGSFSTLEIQRTEQGDSAMYLCASSLIPGVNYGYTFGSGTRLTVV.

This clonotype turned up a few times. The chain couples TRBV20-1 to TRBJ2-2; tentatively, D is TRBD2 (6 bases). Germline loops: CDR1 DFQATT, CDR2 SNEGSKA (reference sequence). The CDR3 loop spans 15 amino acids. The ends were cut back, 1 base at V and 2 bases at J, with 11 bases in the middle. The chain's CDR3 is CSARAGVLNTGELFF. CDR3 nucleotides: TGCAGTGCTAGAGCGGGGGTCCTCAACACCGGGGAGCTGTTTTTT.

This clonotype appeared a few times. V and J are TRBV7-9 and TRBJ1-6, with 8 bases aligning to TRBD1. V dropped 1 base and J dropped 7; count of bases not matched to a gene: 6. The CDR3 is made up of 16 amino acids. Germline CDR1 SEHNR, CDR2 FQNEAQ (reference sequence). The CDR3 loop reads CASSLGGTGGNSPLHF. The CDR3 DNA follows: TGTGCCAGCAGCTTAGGAGGGACAGGCGGCAATTCACCCCTCCACTTT. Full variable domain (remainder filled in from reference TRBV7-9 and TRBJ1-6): DTGVSQNPRHKITKRGQNVTFRCDPISEHNRLYWYRQTLGQGPEFLTYFQNEAQLEKSRLLSDRFSAERPKGSFSTLEIQRTEQGDSAMYLCASSLGGTGGNSPLHFGNGTRLTVT.

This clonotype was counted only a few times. DNA of the CDR3: TGCAGTGCTAGAATAGGCGGATCGAGCTCCTATAATTCACCCCTCCACTTT. This encodes CSARIGGSSSYNSPLHF. V is TRBV20-1 and J is TRBJ1-6; D remains unclear. CDR1 is DFQATT, CDR2 SNEGSKA, per germline (reference sequence). The CDR3 runs 17 residues. Trimming removed 2 bases at V and 0 bases at J, with 14 bases between.

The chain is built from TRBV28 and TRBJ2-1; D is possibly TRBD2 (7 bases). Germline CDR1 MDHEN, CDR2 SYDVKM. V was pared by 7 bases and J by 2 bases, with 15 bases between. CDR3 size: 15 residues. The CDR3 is CASITSGGPYNEQFF. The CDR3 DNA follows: TGTGCCAGCATTACGTCGGGGGGCCCCTACAATGAGCAGTTCTTC.

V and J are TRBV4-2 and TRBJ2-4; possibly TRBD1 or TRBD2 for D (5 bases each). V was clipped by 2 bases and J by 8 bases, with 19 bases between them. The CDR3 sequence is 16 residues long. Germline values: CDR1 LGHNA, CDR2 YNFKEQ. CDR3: CASSQLGRDPLYIQYF. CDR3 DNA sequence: TGTGCCAGCAGCCAATTGGGCCGGGACCCCTTATACATTCAGTACTTC.

The CDR3 loop is CASSQTGNEQYF. The DNA of the CDR3 is TGTGCCAGCAGCCAGACAGGGAACGAGCAGTACTTC. V and J are TRBV3-1 and TRBJ2-7; 7 nucleotides agree with TRBD1. The germline V gene encodes CDR1 LGHDT and CDR2 YNNKEL (reference sequence). This CDR3 spans 12 amino acids. With 3 bases clipped from V and 5 bases from J, the junction kept 1 base outside the gene matches.

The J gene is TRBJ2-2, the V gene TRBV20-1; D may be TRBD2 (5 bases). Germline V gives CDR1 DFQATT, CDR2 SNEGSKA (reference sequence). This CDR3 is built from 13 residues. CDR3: CSGKKINTGELFF. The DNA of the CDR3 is TGCTCCGGGAAGAAAATCAACACCGGGGAGCTGTTTTTT.

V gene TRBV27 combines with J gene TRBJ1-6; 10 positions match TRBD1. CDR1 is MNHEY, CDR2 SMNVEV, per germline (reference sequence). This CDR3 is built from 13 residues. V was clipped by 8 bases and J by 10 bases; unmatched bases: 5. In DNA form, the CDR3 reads TGTGCCAGCTGGGGGACAGGGGCATCACCCCTCCACTTT. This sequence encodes CASWGTGASPLHF.

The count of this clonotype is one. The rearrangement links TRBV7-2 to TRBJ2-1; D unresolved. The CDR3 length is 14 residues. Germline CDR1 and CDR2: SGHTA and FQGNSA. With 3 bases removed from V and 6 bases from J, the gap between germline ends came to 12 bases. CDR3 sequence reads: CASSLYLATNEQFF. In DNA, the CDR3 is TGTGCCAGCAGCTTGTACTTAGCCACCAATGAGCAGTTCTTC.

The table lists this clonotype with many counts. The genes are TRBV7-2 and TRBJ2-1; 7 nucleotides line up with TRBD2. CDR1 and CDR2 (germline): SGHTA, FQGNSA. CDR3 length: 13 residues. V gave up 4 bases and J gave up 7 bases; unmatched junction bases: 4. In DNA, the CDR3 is TGTGCCAGCAGCTCCCGGACTAGGAATGAGCAGTTCTTC. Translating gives CASSSRTRNEQFF.

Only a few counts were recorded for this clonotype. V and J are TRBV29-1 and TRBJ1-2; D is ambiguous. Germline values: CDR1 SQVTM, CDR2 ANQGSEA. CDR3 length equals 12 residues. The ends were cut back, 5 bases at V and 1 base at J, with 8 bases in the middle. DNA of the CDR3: TGCAGCGTTTATACCCTTAACTATGGCTACACCTTC. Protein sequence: CSVYTLNYGYTF.

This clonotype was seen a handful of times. As DNA, the CDR3 is TGTGCCAGCAGTTTAGACGGGGGGCCTTTCTACGAGCAGTACTTC. This gives the protein CASSLDGGPFYEQYF. The rearrangement links TRBV27 to TRBJ2-7, with D tentatively TRBD2 (7 bases). Germline V gene lookup returns CDR1 MNHEY and CDR2 SMNVEV (reference sequence). There are 15 residues in the CDR3. V was trimmed by 2 bases and J by 3 bases, leaving 14 bases between them.

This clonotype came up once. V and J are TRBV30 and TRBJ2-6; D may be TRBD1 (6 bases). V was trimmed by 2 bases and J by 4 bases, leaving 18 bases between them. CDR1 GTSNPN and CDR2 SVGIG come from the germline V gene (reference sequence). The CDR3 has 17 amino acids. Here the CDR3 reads CAWSYRSQGGGANVLTF. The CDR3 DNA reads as TGTGCCTGGAGTTACCGATCACAGGGCGGCGGGGCCAACGTCCTGACTTTC.